At least ten counts were recorded for the clone carrying this T cell receptor (beta chain). Its antigen is unknown. Combining iRepertoire HTBI primers with Arm-PCR of CDR3 regions, the authors built TCR beta libraries. TCRdb passed the multiplex PCR reads through MiXCR, listing each CDR3 protein once. The table lists 600,000 to 650,000 distinct CDR3 sequences, roughly 16% of them singletons, with about 17% in the top ten. This sample is part of a study of regulatory T cells in long-lasting Graves disease. Turning to the study itself: Newly diagnosed Graves' patients had taken antithyroid drugs under 3 months. Whole-study findings and limits: Accuracy was possibly reduced by small sample size. Newly diagnosed patients had higher TCR diversity than persistent Graves' patients did.

The time point is: newly diagnosed GD, antithyroid drugs for less than 3 months. After RNA was extracted from PBMCs, the TCR library was made from it. Germline V gives CDR1 MNHEY, CDR2 SVGAGI. Trimming removed 0 bases at V and 10 bases at J, with 15 bases between. This CDR3 is 14 amino acids long. These same data were also listed under a study on T cells in Graves' hyperthyroidism and ophthalmopathy. Per that study: Used for diagnoses were clinical symptoms, serum thyroxine and TRAb, thyroid ultrasound and orbital computed tomography.

The rearrangement uses TRBV6-5 and TRBJ1-1; D not certain. The sequence was collected from a young woman with Graves disease. Sample: peripheral blood mononuclear cells (PBMCs), taken at new diagnosis, from a patient treated with antithyroid drugs. CDR3 residues: CASSYSIQPGGAFF. The CDR3, as DNA: TGTGCCAGCAGTTACTCGATTCAGCCTGGAGGAGCTTTCTTT.